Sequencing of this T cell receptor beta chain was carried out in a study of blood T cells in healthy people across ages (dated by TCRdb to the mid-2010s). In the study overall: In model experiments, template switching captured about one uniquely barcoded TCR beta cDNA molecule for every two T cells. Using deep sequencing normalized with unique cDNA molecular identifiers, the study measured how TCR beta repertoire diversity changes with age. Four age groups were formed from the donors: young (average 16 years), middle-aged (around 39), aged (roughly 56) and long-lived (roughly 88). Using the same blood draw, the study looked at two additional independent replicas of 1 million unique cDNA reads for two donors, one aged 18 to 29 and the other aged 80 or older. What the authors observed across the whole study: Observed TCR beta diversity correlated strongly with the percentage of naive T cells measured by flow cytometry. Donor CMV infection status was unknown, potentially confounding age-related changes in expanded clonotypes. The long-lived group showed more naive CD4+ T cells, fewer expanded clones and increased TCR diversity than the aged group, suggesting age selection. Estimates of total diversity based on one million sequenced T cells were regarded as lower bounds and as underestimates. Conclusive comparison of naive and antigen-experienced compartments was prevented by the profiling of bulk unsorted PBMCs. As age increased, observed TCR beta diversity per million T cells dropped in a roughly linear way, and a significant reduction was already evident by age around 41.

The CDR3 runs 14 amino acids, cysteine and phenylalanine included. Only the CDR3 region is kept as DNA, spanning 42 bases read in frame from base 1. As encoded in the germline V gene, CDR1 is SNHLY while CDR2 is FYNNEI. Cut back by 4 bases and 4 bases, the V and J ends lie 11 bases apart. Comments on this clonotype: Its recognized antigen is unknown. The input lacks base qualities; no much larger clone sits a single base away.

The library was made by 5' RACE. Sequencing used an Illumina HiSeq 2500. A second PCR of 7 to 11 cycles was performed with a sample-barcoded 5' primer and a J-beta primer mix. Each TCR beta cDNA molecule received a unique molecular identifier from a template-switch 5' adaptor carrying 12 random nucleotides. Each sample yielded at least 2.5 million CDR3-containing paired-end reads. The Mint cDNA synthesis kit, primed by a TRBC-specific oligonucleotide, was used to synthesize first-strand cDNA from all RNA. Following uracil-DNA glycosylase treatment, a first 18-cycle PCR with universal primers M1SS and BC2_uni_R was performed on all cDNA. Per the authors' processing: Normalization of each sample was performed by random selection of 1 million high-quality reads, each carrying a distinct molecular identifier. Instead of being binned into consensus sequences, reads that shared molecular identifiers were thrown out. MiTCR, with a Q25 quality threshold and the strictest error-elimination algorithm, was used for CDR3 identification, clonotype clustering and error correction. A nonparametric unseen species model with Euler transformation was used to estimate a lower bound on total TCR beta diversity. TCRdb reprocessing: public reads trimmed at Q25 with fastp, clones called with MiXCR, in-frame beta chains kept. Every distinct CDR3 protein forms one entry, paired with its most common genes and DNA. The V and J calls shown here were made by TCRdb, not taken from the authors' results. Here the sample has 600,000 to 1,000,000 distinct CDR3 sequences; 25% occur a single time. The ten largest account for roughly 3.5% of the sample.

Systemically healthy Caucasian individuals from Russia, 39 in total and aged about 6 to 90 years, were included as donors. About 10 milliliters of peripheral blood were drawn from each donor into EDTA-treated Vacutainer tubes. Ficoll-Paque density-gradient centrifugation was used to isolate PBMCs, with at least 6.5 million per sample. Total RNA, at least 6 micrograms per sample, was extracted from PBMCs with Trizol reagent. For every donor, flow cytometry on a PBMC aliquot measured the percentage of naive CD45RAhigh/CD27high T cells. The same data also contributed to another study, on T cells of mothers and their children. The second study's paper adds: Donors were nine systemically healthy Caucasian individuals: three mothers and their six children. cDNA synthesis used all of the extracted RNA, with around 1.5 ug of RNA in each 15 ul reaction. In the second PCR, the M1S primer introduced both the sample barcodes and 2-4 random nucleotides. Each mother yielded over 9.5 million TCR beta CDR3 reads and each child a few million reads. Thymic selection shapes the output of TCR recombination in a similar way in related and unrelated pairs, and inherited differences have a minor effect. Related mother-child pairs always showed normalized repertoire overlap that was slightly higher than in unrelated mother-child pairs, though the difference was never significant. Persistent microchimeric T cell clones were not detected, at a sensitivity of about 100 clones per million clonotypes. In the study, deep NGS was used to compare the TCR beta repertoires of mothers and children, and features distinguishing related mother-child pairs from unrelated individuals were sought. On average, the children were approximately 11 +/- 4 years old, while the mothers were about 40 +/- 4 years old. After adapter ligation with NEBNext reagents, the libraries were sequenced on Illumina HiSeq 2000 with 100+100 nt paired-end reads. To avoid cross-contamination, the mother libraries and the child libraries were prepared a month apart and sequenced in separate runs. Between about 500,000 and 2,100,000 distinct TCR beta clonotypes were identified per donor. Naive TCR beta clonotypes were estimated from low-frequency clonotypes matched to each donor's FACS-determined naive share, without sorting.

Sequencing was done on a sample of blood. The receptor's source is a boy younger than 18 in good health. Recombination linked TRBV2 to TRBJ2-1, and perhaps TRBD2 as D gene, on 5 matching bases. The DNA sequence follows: TGTGCCAGCAGTGGGGCTAGCAGATACAATGAGCAGTTCTTC. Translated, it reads CASSGASRYNEQFF.